This TCR beta chain was retrieved from a study of blood T cell repertoires in COVID-19. Losses at the gene ends were 6 bases for V and 4 bases for J; bases not matched to a gene: 5. CDR3 size: 14 residues. Germline V gene sequence: CDR1 LNHDA, CDR2 SQIVND (reference sequence). TCRdb's table, derived via immunoSEQ multiplex PCR, lists solely in-frame clones and lacks some. Of about 12,000 clones listed, roughly two thirds are singletons. The source is a human donor in a cohort sampled during active COVID-19. Sequenced: peripheral blood. The gene calls are TRBV19 and TRBJ2-5; 10 bases map to TRBD1. CDR3 DNA sequence: TGTGCCAGTAGACCGGACAGGGGGTCAGAGACCCAGTACTTC. Protein: CASRPDRGSETQYF.